The source of this T cell receptor (beta chain) is a study of T-cell reconstitution after alpha-beta-depleted transplantation in children (dated by TCRdb to about 2016). Study-level background: Using TCR repertoire profiling, the study quantitatively followed how T-cell immune reconstitution unfolded in children after TCRalphabeta/CD19-depleted allogeneic hematopoietic cell transplantation. Study-wide findings and limitations: In some patients, high TCRbeta diversity at day 60 was attributed to recipient T cells and intrathymic progenitors that had survived conditioning. Over subsequent months, a decline in hyperexpanded clone frequencies was noted, and after one year, T-cell counts and TCRbeta diversity were mostly ascribed to newly produced T cells. About two months after transplant, the apparently early recovery of alphabetaT-cell counts reportedly depended on just several hundred clones that had expanded rapidly and came from non-depleted graft cells.

V sheds 3 bases and J sheds 8 bases, leaving 10 bases between their ends. The germline V gene (reference sequence) provides CDR1 DFQATT and CDR2 SNEGSKA. Including the terminal cysteine and phenylalanine, the CDR3 comprises 11 residues. Only the CDR3 DNA is retained, 33 bases long and in frame from the first base. Libraries came from PCR. Sequencing relied on an Illumina HiSeq 2500. To normalize quantification of the TCRbeta repertoire, the TCR libraries were built with molecular barcoding that relied on unique molecular identifiers. TCRdb reanalyzed the raw reads on its own, using fastp at Q25 for trimming and MiXCR for clone calling, and kept in-frame beta chains. Merged by CDR3 protein, the rows form single entries marked with the most common genes and DNA. The sample yields hundreds of thousands of distinct CDR3 sequences; approximately 15% were counted once. The biggest ten clones account for around 5% of the sample.

This specimen's treatment or condition label, interpreted: allogeneic hematopoietic cell transplantation with graft depleted of TCRalphabeta T cells and CD19 B cells. The transplant recipients were children given TCRalphabeta/CD19-depleted allogeneic hematopoietic cell grafts. Details on this clonotype: Its antigen remains undetermined. The input lacks base qualities; no much larger clone sits a single base away.

The receptor was derived from a male patient under 18 who had a stem cell transplant for acute lymphoblastic leukemia, so the T cells may come from the graft donor. Recombination connected TRBV20-1 to TRBJ1-2; TRBD1 could be the D gene, as 6 bases match. The sample consisted of PBMCs, mostly from graft donor cells, taken 360 days after TCRalphabeta/CD19-depleted stem cell transplant. The CDR3 here reads CSASARGGYTF. The nucleotide sequence is given as TGCAGTGCTAGTGCCAGGGGCGGCTACACCTTC.